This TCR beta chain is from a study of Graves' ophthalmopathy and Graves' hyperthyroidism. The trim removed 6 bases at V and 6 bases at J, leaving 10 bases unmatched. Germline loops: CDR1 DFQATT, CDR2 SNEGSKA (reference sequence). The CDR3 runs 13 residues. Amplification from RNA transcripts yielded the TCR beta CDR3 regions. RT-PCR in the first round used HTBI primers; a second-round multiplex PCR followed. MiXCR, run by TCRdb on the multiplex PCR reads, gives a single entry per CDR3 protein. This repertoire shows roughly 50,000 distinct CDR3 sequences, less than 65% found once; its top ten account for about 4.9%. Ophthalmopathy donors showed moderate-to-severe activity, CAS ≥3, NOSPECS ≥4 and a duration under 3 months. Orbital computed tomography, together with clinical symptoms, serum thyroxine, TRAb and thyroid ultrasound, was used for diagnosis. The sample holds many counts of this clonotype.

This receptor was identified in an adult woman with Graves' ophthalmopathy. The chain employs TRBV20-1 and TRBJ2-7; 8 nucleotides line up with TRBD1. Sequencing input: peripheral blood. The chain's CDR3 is CSAGTGGTREQYF. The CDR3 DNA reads TGCAGTGCCGGCACAGGGGGTACTCGCGAGCAGTACTTC.